Below are 9 T cell receptor beta chains sequenced from a single sample in a study of T-cell memory formation after mild COVID-19. TCRdb re-called the 5' RACE reads through MiXCR, storing one row per CDR3 protein. Here the sample spans 250,000 or so distinct CDR3 sequences, about 20% being singletons. Input material: PBMCs or a T cell subset sorted from them (not recorded which). Receptors originate from a man aged 18 to 29 who had mild COVID-19 (a few samples of this study predate the infection). Cell type and time point are not known.

J is TRBJ2-3 and V is TRBV5-1, with a possible D match to TRBD1 (6 bases). Trimming removed 2 bases from V and 6 bases from J, with 16 bases in between. Germline values: CDR1 SGHRS, CDR2 YFSETQ. The CDR3 loop spans 15 amino acids. CDR3: CASSLQGLALDTQYF. In nucleotides, the CDR3 is TGCGCCAGCAGCTTACAGGGTTTGGCATTGGATACGCAGTATTTT. Supplemented by reference TRBV5-1 and TRBJ2-3, the full variable domain reads KAGVTQTPRYLIKTRGQQVTLSCSPISGHRSVSWYQQTPGQGLQFLFEYFSETQRNKGNFPGRFSGRQFSNSRSEMNVSTLELGDSALYLCASSLQGLALDTQYFGPGTRLTVL.

In this sample, this clonotype turned up many times. The chain uses TRBV12-3 or TRBV12-4 and TRBJ1-5, with D perhaps TRBD1 (6 bases). Trimming stripped 4 bases from V and 1 base from J, with 20 bases between. The CDR3 is made up of 18 amino acids. The CDR3 spells CASSSRGLSAVSNQPQHF. The CDR3 DNA reads as TGTGCCAGCAGTTCCAGGGGTCTCAGTGCGGTGAGCAATCAGCCCCAGCATTTT.

This clonotype occurred a few times. The junction differs from germline at one of its ends, possibly a read error. The chain uses TRBV5-1 and TRBJ2-1; TRBD2 might be the D (5 bases). This CDR3 comprises 11 residues. Germline V lookup: CDR1 SGHRS, CDR2 YFSETQ. CDR3 sequence reads: CASTQQRVRVF. CDR3 DNA sequence: TGCGCCAGCACCCAACAGAGGGTTCGAGTCTTC.

V usage is TRBV24-1 and J usage is TRBJ2-3; a weak D match, TRBD1 (6 bases). Per germline, CDR1 KGHDR and CDR2 SFDVKD. V lost 4 bases and J 2 bases, leaving 15 bases between the germline ends. The length of the CDR3 is 16 residues. This chain's CDR3 is CATSDYGQSNTDTQYF. In DNA form, the CDR3 reads TGTGCCACCAGTGACTACGGACAGTCTAACACAGATACGCAGTATTTT.

The rearrangement uses TRBV5-1 and TRBJ2-7; D unclear. With 4 bases removed from V and 3 bases from J, the gap between germline ends came to 11 bases. CDR1 is SGHRS and CDR2 is YFSETQ in the germline V gene. This CDR3 is built from 13 residues. Here the CDR3 DNA reads TGCGCCAGCAGCCATGCCCCCGGCTACGAGCAGTACGTC. Translation gives CASSHAPGYEQYV.

The chain uses TRBV2 and TRBJ2-1; D remains ambiguous. Germline assignment: CDR1 SNHLY and CDR2 FYNNEI. This CDR3 comprises 13 residues. V lost 7 bases, J lost 3 bases, and 10 bases lay in between. CDR3: CASTSTNYNEQFF. CDR3 nucleotide sequence: TGTGCCAGCACATCGACCAACTACAATGAGCAGTTCTTC.

The chain is built from TRBV12-3 or TRBV12-4 and TRBJ1-3; D is uncertain. V lost 2 bases and J 4 bases, leaving 6 bases between the germline ends. The CDR3 sequence is 13 residues long. The CDR3 loop is CASSLTAGNTIYF. CDR3 DNA: TGTGCCAGCAGTTTAACGGCCGGAAACACCATATATTTT.

This chain uses TRBV25-1 with TRBJ2-1; a weak D match, TRBD2 (7 bases). Germline V gives CDR1 MGHDK, CDR2 SYGVNS. This CDR3 contains 16 residues. V dropped 5 bases and J dropped 4 bases, with 18 bases sitting between them. CDR3 sequence (DNA): TGTGCCAGCAGTCTCGCTAGGGGGGGACCTTACAATGAGCAGTTCTTC. This codes for CASSLARGGPYNEQFF. Complete variable domain (other parts from reference TRBV25-1 and TRBJ2-1): EADIYQTPRYLVIGTGKKITLECSQTMGHDKMYWYQQDPGMELHLIHYSYGVNSTEKGDLSSESTVSRIRTEHFPLTLESARPSHTSQYLCASSLARGGPYNEQFFGPGTRLTVL.

This clonotype was counted at least ten times. The chain combines TRBV6-2 or TRBV6-3 with TRBJ2-7; D is unresolved. The V and J ends lost 5 bases and 2 bases respectively, with 7 bases between them. CDR1 and CDR2 (germline): MNHEY, SVGEGT. This CDR3 has 12 residues. The CDR3 nucleotides read TGTGCCAGCAGTGATACAGCCTACGAGCAGTACTTC. Translating it yields CASSDTAYEQYF.